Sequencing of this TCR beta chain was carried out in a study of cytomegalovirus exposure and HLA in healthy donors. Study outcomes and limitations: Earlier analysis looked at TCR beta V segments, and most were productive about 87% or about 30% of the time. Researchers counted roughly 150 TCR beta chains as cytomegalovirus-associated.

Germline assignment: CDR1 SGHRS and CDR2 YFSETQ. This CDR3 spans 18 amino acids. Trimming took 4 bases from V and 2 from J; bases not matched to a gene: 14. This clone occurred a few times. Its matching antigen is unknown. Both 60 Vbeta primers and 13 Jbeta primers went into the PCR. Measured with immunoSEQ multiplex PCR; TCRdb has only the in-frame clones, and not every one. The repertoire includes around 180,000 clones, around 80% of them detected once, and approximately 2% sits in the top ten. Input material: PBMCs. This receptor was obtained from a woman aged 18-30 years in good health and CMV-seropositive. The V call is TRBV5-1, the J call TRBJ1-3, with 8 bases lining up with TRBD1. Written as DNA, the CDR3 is TGCGCCAGCAGCAGAGGGACAGGTCCCCAATACCCTGGAAACACCATATATTTT. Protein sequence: CASSRGTGPQYPGNTIYF.